These 32 T cell receptor beta chains came from one sample sequenced in a study of spatial heterogeneity in lung cancer. The time point: blood at routine non-recurrence follow-up after resection. TCRdb ran MiXCR on the 5' RACE reads and lists one entry per CDR3 protein. The sample lists about 70,000 distinct CDR3 sequences; around 9.3% were seen once. The specimen was PBMCs, collected at follow-up. The receptors here all came from a female donor with early-stage non-small cell lung cancer.

Ten or more counts support this clonotype. The V and J genes are TRBV11-2 and TRBJ2-7, with a tentative D call TRBD2 (6 bases). V was trimmed by 1 base and J by 9 bases, leaving 10 bases between them. Germline CDR1 is SGHAT and CDR2 is FQNNGV. CDR3 length: 12 residues. The CDR3 region is CASSLAGVVQYF. The CDR3 DNA is TGTGCCAGCAGCTTAGCGGGAGTGGTGCAGTACTTC.

This rearrangement joins TRBV28 to TRBJ1-5, with D possibly being TRBD1 (5 bases). Germline loops: CDR1 MDHEN, CDR2 SYDVKM. The CDR3 is 17 amino acids. V was clipped by 3 bases and J by 7 bases, with 22 bases between them. In nucleotides, the CDR3 is TGTGCCAGCAGTTTGGGGCGGGCAGGTCGGTTGGGACAGCCCCAGCATTTT. Amino acid sequence: CASSLGRAGRLGQPQHF. The complete variable domain, with remaining parts taken from reference TRBV28 and TRBJ1-5, reads DVKVTQSSRYLVKRTGEKVFLECVQDMDHENMFWYRQDPGLGLRLIYFSYDVKMKEKGDIPEGYSVSREKKERFSLILESASTNQTSMYLCASSLGRAGRLGQPQHFGDGTRLSIL.

This clonotype was found many times. This chain joins TRBV11-2 and TRBJ2-3; no clear D. The CDR3 has 11 amino acids. CDR1 is SGHAT and CDR2 is FQNNGV in the germline V gene. V lost 5 bases and J 2 bases, leaving 2 bases between the germline ends. In DNA, the CDR3 is TGTGCCAGCAGCGTCACAGATACGCAGTATTTT. Translated: CASSVTDTQYF.

The chain couples TRBV12-3 or TRBV12-4 to TRBJ2-5, with TRBD1 identical over 10 bases. The junction had 7 bases not matched to a gene; V was cut back by 4 bases and J by 5 bases. The CDR3 consists of 15 residues. CDR3: CASSWTGGPLETQYF. CDR3 DNA sequence: TGTGCCAGCAGTTGGACAGGGGGTCCTCTGGAGACCCAGTACTTC.

This clonotype has a count of ten or more. The V gene is TRBV29-1, the J gene TRBJ1-2, with 9 bases identical to TRBD1. Germline values: CDR1 SQVTM, CDR2 ANQGSEA. Trimming at V came to 1 base and at J to 6 bases, leaving 3 bases not matched to a gene. The CDR3 is 13 residues long. CDR3 DNA sequence: TGCAGCGTTGAAGTTACAGGGGGCGATGGCTACACCTTC. This translates into CSVEVTGGDGYTF.

This clonotype was found many times. This chain's CDR3 is CASSLGPDDEQFF. The CDR3 bases are TGTGCCAGCAGCCTTGGACCGGACGATGAGCAGTTCTTC. The chain recombines TRBV7-2 with TRBJ2-1; D is uncertain. The CDR3 runs to 13 residues. Germline assignment: CDR1 SGHTA and CDR2 FQGNSA. V was pared by 5 bases and J by 8 bases, with 13 bases between. The whole variable domain, remainder taken from reference TRBV7-2 and TRBJ2-1, is GAGVSQSPSNKVTEKGKDVELRCDPISGHTALYWYRQSLGQGLEFLIYFQGNSAPDKSGLPSDRFSAERTGGSVSTLTIQRTQQEDSAVYLCASSLGPDDEQFFGPGTRLTVL.

The table lists this clonotype with a count of one. The J gene is TRBJ2-1, the V gene TRBV19; tentatively, D is TRBD1 (6 bases). V was clipped by 4 bases and J by 8 bases, with 33 bases between them. CDR1 is LNHDA and CDR2 is SQIVND in the germline V gene (reference sequence). The CDR3 loop spans 20 amino acids. The CDR3 loop reads CASSTHPIIWGLGGRDEQFF. CDR3 nucleotide sequence: TGTGCCAGTAGTACCCACCCTATTATCTGGGGCTTAGGGGGTCGGGATGAGCAGTTCTTC.

This clonotype has ten or more counts. The chain carries TRBV7-9 and TRBJ2-7; D possibly corresponds to TRBD1 (6 bases). V lost 5 bases, J lost 3 bases, and 11 bases lay in between. This CDR3 region has 13 residues. Germline loops: CDR1 SEHNR, CDR2 FQNEAQ (reference sequence). In DNA form, the CDR3 reads TGTGCCAGCAGCCCTGACAGGAGCTACGAGCAGTACTTC. It is translated as CASSPDRSYEQYF.

The sample holds a few counts of this clonotype. The CDR3 sequence is CSARGTGVLTDTQYF. The CDR3 DNA follows: TGCAGTGCTAGAGGGACAGGGGTTTTAACAGATACGCAGTATTTT. The chain combines TRBV20-1 with TRBJ2-3, with 9 bases aligning to TRBD1. Germline CDR1 and CDR2: DFQATT and SNEGSKA (reference sequence). The CDR3 totals 15 residues. The J segment lost 3 bases and the V segment lost 1 base, leaving 5 bases of the junction unmatched.

This clonotype was recorded many times. The chain uses TRBV12-3 or TRBV12-4 and TRBJ2-2; no firm D call. Trimming removed 4 bases from V and 8 bases from J, with 5 bases in between. The CDR3 contains 11 residues. The CDR3 protein is CASSYAGELFF. CDR3 in DNA: TGTGCCAGCAGTTATGCGGGGGAGCTGTTTTTT.

This clonotype was recorded many times. J is TRBJ2-2 and V is TRBV10-1, with 8 bases matching TRBD2. With V trimmed by 3 bases and J by 2 bases, 2 bases remained unmatched. The CDR3 totals 15 residues. Germline lookup yields CDR1 WNHNN and CDR2 SYGVQD (reference sequence). DNA for the CDR3: TGCGCCAGCAGTGAAGGACTAGCAAACACCGGGGAGCTGTTTTTT. Encoded protein: CASSEGLANTGELFF.

About this clonotype itself: The junction departs from germline at one end; a sequencing error may be responsible. This chain connects TRBV2 to TRBJ1-5, with 8 bases identical to TRBD1. Per the germline V gene, CDR1 is SNHLY and CDR2 is FYNNEI. The CDR3 covers 14 residues. CDR3 in DNA: TGTGCCAGCAGCGAAGGACAGGGCGGTCAGCCCCAGCATTTT. It translates to CASSEGQGGQPQHF.

This clonotype was counted at least ten times. The gene calls are TRBV5-1 and TRBJ2-3; 10 bases align to TRBD2. The CDR3 totals 19 residues. Germline V gives CDR1 SGHRS, CDR2 YFSETQ. With V trimmed by 1 base and J by 0 bases, 11 bases remained unmatched. DNA for the CDR3: TGCGCCAGCAGCTTGATGGTAGCGGGAGGTGCTTCTAGCACAGATACGCAGTATTTT. The encoded protein is CASSLMVAGGASSTDTQYF.

Details on this clonotype: This may be a read error: a much more frequent sequence differs by one nucleotide. This chain joins TRBV18 and TRBJ2-1, with D uncertain. From germline, CDR1 is KGHSH and CDR2 LQKENI. Deletions cut 5 bases from V and 0 bases from J, with 14 bases between. This CDR3 contains 16 residues. This CDR3 is CASSVFTVSSYNEQFF. CDR3 sequence (DNA): TGTGCCAGCTCAGTCTTCACGGTCAGCTCCTACAATGAGCAGTTCTTC.

This clonotype was picked up a small number of times. The chain combines TRBV11-3 with TRBJ2-1, with 8 bases lining up with TRBD2. From germline, CDR1 is SGHNT and CDR2 YENEEA. The CDR3 runs to 15 residues. Germline trimming cut 5 bases from V and 3 bases from J; bases unmatched to any gene: 6. CDR3 in DNA: TGTGCCAGCAGCCTTTATAGCGGGGACTACAATGAGCAGTTCTTC. The encoded protein is CASSLYSGDYNEQFF.

The chain is built from TRBV30 and TRBJ2-3; TRBD2 matches 7 bases. Germline V gives CDR1 GTSNPN, CDR2 SVGIG (reference sequence). The CDR3 sequence is 15 residues long. The ends lost 0 bases at V and 6 bases at J; junction bases unmatched: 9. The CDR3 loop reads CAWSVLAGAPDTQYF. The CDR3 bases are TGTGCCTGGAGTGTACTGGCGGGAGCACCTGATACGCAGTATTTT.

This clonotype has at least ten counts. This CDR3 reads CASSQEGNNYYEQYF. In nucleotides, the CDR3 is TGCGCCAGCAGCCAAGAGGGGAACAATTACTACGAGCAGTACTTC. The genes are TRBV4-1 and TRBJ2-7; D is unresolved. The CDR3 is made up of 15 amino acids. V lost 0 bases and J 3 bases, leaving 12 bases between the germline ends. Per the germline V gene, CDR1 is MGHRA and CDR2 is YSYEKL.

This clonotype was detected only a few times. The chain carries TRBV5-1 and TRBJ2-1; 10 positions match TRBD2. The V and J ends lost 5 bases and 9 bases, in that order; junction bases with no gene match: 8. The germline gives CDR1 SGHRS, CDR2 YFSETQ. The CDR3 has 14 amino acids. For the CDR3, the DNA is TGCGCCAGCAGTGAGCTAGCGGGAGATGGTGAGCAGTTCTTC. Residues: CASSELAGDGEQFF.

This clonotype was detected ten times or more. V usage is TRBV28 and J usage is TRBJ1-6, with 9 bases that match TRBD1. CDR3 size: 14 residues. CDR1 MDHEN and CDR2 SYDVKM come from the germline V gene. After removal of 6 bases from V and 10 bases from J, the junction contained 7 bases not matched to a gene. The CDR3 sequence: CASSTGTGWSPLHF. The CDR3 DNA reads TGTGCCAGCAGCACCGGGACAGGGTGGTCACCCCTCCACTTT.

This clonotype turned up a few times. The chain recombines TRBV5-1 with TRBJ1-2; no definite D call. Germline V gene lookup returns CDR1 SGHRS and CDR2 YFSETQ. The V gene lost 5 bases and the J gene lost 1 base, with 6 bases spanning the gap. The CDR3 extends over 12 amino acids. The CDR3, as DNA: TGCGCCAGCAGACAGCTTAACTATGGCTACACCTTC. This encodes CASRQLNYGYTF.

The sample holds a few counts of this clonotype. This chain links TRBV12-3 or TRBV12-4 with TRBJ2-7, with D perhaps matching TRBD1 (7 bases). V dropped 3 bases and J dropped 0 bases, with 12 bases sitting between them. This CDR3 comprises 15 residues. Written as DNA, the CDR3 is TGTGCCAGCAGTTTCGGGGGACAGATCTCCTACGAGCAGTACTTC. It is translated as CASSFGGQISYEQYF.

This clonotype was counted many times. The chain is built from TRBV7-9 and TRBJ1-5, with no clear D. V dropped 3 bases and J dropped 1 base, with 4 bases sitting between them. Germline V CDR1 and CDR2: SEHNR, FQNEAQ (reference sequence). This CDR3 spans 13 amino acids. This chain's CDR3 is CASSFESNQPQHF. The DNA for the CDR3 is TGTGCCAGCAGCTTTGAGAGCAATCAGCCCCAGCATTTT. The full variable domain, completed using reference TRBV7-9 and TRBJ1-5, is DTGVSQNPRHKITKRGQNVTFRCDPISEHNRLYWYRQTLGQGPEFLTYFQNEAQLEKSRLLSDRFSAERPKGSFSTLEIQRTEQGDSAMYLCASSFESNQPQHFGDGTRLSIL.

This clonotype was counted ten times or more. V gene TRBV20-1 combines with J gene TRBJ2-1, with D possibly matching TRBD1 (6 bases). Germline loops: CDR1 DFQATT, CDR2 SNEGSKA (reference sequence). The CDR3 covers 14 residues. V was shortened by 4 bases and J by 4 bases, with 14 bases between the two germline ends. The DNA of the CDR3 is TGCAGTGCTAAACGTCAGGGGATTTACAATGAGCAGTTCTTC. Protein product: CSAKRQGIYNEQFF.

This clonotype was recorded at least ten times. The chain joins TRBV20-1 to TRBJ2-1; D could derive from TRBD1 or TRBD2 (5 bases each). Trimming took off 2 bases at V and 2 bases at J, with 28 bases between the two ends. CDR1 DFQATT and CDR2 SNEGSKA come from the germline V gene (reference sequence). The CDR3 covers 20 residues. The CDR3 sequence is CSARPTSPPEGKWPYNEQFF. CDR3 in DNA: TGCAGTGCTAGACCCACTTCACCCCCAGAGGGGAAATGGCCCTACAATGAGCAGTTCTTC.

In its sample, this clonotype was seen a few times. V gene TRBV3-1 combines with J gene TRBJ1-4; possible D gene TRBD1, 6 bases. This CDR3 is built from 14 residues. Between the trimmed V and J ends, which lost 0 bases and 8 bases, there was a span of 10 bases. CDR1 LGHDT and CDR2 YNNKEL come from the germline V gene (reference sequence). CDR3 region: CASSQDAGTEKLFF. CDR3 in DNA: TGTGCCAGCAGCCAAGATGCGGGGACAGAAAAACTGTTTTTT.

This clonotype was counted many times. This sequence joins TRBV13 and TRBJ2-2, with a weak D call TRBD2 (5 bases). Germline CDR1 and CDR2: PRHDT and FYEKMQ (reference sequence). Trimming pared 6 bases from V and 7 bases from J, leaving 12 bases between. There are 13 residues in the CDR3. For the CDR3, the DNA is TGTGCCAGCAGGAAAAGCGGCCACGGGGAGCTGTTTTTT. Residues: CASRKSGHGELFF. Combining the CDR3 with reference TRBV13 and TRBJ2-2 gives the whole variable domain AAGVIQSPRHLIKEKRETATLKCYPIPRHDTVYWYQQGPGQDPQFLISFYEKMQSDKGSIPDRFSAQQFSDYHSELNMSSLELGDSALYFCASRKSGHGELFFGEGSRLTVL.

This clonotype was detected many times. The V gene is TRBV20-1, the J gene TRBJ1-5; D is uncertain. The V gene's germline CDR1 is DFQATT and CDR2 SNEGSKA (reference sequence). The CDR3 contains 15 residues. Trimming cost V 5 bases and J 5 bases, with 19 bases left between them. CDR3 amino acids: CSAGKTHAGDQPQHF. The CDR3 DNA is TGCAGTGCTGGTAAGACCCACGCGGGCGATCAGCCCCAGCATTTT.

This clonotype was found a few times. The CDR3 here is CASNPVVTNNNEQFF. CDR3 coding DNA: TGTGCCAGCAACCCAGTCGTGACGAACAACAATGAGCAGTTCTTC. The V call is TRBV7-2, the J call TRBJ2-1, with D hard to call. This CDR3 has 15 residues. In germline, CDR1 is SGHTA, CDR2 FQGNSA. V lost 7 bases to trimming and J lost 5 bases, with 18 bases between them.

The table lists this clonotype with many counts. The chain recombines TRBV4-1 with TRBJ2-2; D tentatively fits TRBD1 or TRBD2 (5 bases each). Deletions cut 0 bases from V and 9 bases from J, with 14 bases between. The CDR3 runs to 15 residues. From germline, CDR1 is MGHRA and CDR2 YSYEKL. Here the CDR3 reads CASSQDRGPQRELFF. CDR3 bases: TGCGCCAGCAGCCAAGATCGGGGCCCCCAGCGGGAGCTGTTTTTT.

This clonotype was detected many times. This rearrangement joins TRBV3-1 to TRBJ2-1; TRBD2 matches at 9 bases. V lost 8 bases, J lost 5 bases, and 4 bases stayed unmatched. Germline CDR1 LGHDT, CDR2 YNNKEL (reference sequence). The CDR3 consists of 13 residues. The chain's CDR3 is CASSLAGNNEQFF. In DNA form, the CDR3 reads TGTGCCAGCTCGCTAGCGGGAAACAATGAGCAGTTCTTC.

This clonotype has ten or more counts. V usage is TRBV7-9 and J usage is TRBJ2-7; D is unresolved. The CDR3 is 14 amino acids. The V end lost 5 bases, the J end lost 0 bases, and 11 bases lay between the germline ends. Germline CDR1 and CDR2: SEHNR and FQNEAQ (reference sequence). The CDR3 nucleotides read TGTGCCAGCAGCCATGGGTATGACTCCTACGAGCAGTACTTC. As protein: CASSHGYDSYEQYF.

In this sample, this clonotype turned up a few times. This chain uses TRBV7-9 with TRBJ2-2, with D perhaps TRBD1 (6 bases). The V end was cut by 9 bases, the J end by 6 bases, with 17 bases between. Germline assignment: CDR1 SEHNR and CDR2 FQNEAQ (reference sequence). The CDR3 loop spans 14 amino acids. The CDR3 DNA follows: TGTGCCAGTAAAGGTGCAGGGGTCCCCGGGGAGCTGTTTTTT. Protein sequence: CASKGAGVPGELFF.